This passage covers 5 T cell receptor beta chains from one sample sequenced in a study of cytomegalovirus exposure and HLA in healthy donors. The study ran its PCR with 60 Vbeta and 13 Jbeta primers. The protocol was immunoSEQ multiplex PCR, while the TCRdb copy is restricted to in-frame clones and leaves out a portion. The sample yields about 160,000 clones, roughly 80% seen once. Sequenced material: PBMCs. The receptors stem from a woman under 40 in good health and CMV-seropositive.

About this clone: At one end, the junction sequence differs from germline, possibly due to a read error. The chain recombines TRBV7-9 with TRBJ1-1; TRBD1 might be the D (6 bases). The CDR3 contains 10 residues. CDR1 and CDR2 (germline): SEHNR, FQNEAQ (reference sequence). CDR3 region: CSSSQGIAFF. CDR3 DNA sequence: TGTTCCAGCAGCCAGGGGATAGCTTTCTTT.

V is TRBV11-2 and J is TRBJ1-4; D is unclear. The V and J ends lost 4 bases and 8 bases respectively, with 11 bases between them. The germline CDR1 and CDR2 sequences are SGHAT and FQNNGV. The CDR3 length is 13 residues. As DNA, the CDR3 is TGTGCCAGCAGCTCTCACGTCGGGGAAAAACTGTTTTTT. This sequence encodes CASSSHVGEKLFF. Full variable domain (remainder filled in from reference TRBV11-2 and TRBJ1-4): EAGVAQSPRYKIIEKRQSVAFWCNPISGHATLYWYQQILGQGPKLLIQFQNNGVVDDSQLPKDRFSAERLKGVDSTLKIQPAKLEDSAVYLCASSSHVGEKLFFGSGTQLSVL.

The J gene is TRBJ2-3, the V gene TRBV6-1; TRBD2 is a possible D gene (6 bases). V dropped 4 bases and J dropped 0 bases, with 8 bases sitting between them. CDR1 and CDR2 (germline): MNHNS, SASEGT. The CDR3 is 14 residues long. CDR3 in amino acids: CASSGGTSTDTQYF. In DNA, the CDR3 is TGTGCCAGCAGTGGCGGGACTAGCACAGATACGCAGTATTTT.

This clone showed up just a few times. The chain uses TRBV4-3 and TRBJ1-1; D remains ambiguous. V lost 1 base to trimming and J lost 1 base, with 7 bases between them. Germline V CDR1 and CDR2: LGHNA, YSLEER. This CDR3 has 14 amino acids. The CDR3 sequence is CASSQARSNTEAFF. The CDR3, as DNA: TGCGCCAGCAGCCAAGCCCGGTCGAACACTGAAGCTTTCTTT.

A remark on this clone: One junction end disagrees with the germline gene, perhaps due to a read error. The CDR3 sequence: CAIRPGQSPDYGQYF. The CDR3 nucleotides are TGTGCCATCAGGCCCGGACAGTCTCCCGACTACGGGCAGTACTTC. This chain uses TRBV10-3 with TRBJ2-7, with D maybe TRBD1 (6 bases). This CDR3 is built from 15 residues. Germline lookup yields CDR1 ENHRY and CDR2 SYGVKD.